Below are 21 T cell receptor beta chains sequenced from a single sample in a study of prognosis after radiotherapy for stage I lung cancer. The genomic DNA TCR beta CDR3 region underwent two rounds of multiplex PCR. First-round PCR employed TRBV- and TRBJ-specific primers for each gene. TCRdb processed the multiplex PCR reads anew with MiXCR; each CDR3 protein has one entry. The sample has around 20,000 distinct CDR3 sequences; around 50% are singletons. The sample consisted of PBMCs, taken before or after stereotactic body radiation therapy (not recorded which). All receptors come from a donor aged 50 or older with non-small cell lung cancer.

This clonotype is judged medium-sized (0.01 to 0.1%). V usage is TRBV7-9 and J usage is TRBJ1-2, with D perhaps TRBD1 (5 bases). The CDR3 spans 14 residues. The V end was cut by 4 bases, the J end by 3 bases, with 12 bases between. CDR1 is SEHNR, CDR2 FQNEAQ, per germline (reference sequence). CDR3 protein: CASSSSGAHYGYTF. For the CDR3, the DNA is TGTGCCAGCAGCTCGAGCGGGGCGCACTATGGCTACACCTTC.

In the case of this clonotype: This sequence is one base from a far larger clone and is likely a read error. The chain carries TRBV12-3 or TRBV12-4 and TRBJ2-3; TRBD2 matches 10 bases. This CDR3 is built from 16 residues. Germline trimming cut 6 bases from V and 2 bases from J; bases unmatched to any gene: 8. CDR3: CASSPFTSGNTDTQYF. The DNA for the CDR3 is TGTGCCAGCAGCCCGTTTACTAGCGGGAACACAGATACGCAGTATTTT.

The chain combines TRBV5-1 with TRBJ2-3, with D possibly TRBD2 on 5 matching bases. The V gene's germline CDR1 is SGHRS and CDR2 YFSETQ. Trimming cost V 0 bases and J 3 bases, with 11 bases left between them. There are 15 residues in the CDR3. The CDR3 coding sequence is TGCGCCAGCAGCTTGGGAGGGAGTATAACAGATACGCAGTATTTT. It translates to CASSLGGSITDTQYF.

This sequence joins TRBV20-1 and TRBJ2-2; 7 bases fit TRBD1. This CDR3 contains 20 residues. Germline trimming cut 4 bases from V and 7 bases from J; bases unmatched to any gene: 27. The V gene's germline CDR1 is DFQATT and CDR2 SNEGSKA (reference sequence). The CDR3 nucleotides read TGCAGTGCTACAAAACGGGCCAGAGGGGGCCTGATAGGAGAACACGGGGAGCTGTTTTTT. It translates to CSATKRARGGLIGEHGELFF.

Ten or more counts support this clonotype. This chain connects TRBV28 to TRBJ1-3; TRBD1 matches at 7 bases. V gave up 7 bases and J gave up 4 bases; unmatched junction bases: 7. The CDR3 is made up of 14 amino acids. Germline lookup yields CDR1 MDHEN and CDR2 SYDVKM. The DNA for the CDR3 is TGTGCCAGCAACATCCCGGGACAGGGAAACACCATATATTTT. As protein: CASNIPGQGNTIYF.

CDR3 nucleotide sequence: TGTGCCAGCATGAAGGGGGCACAAGGGGAGCTGTTTTTT. Its protein product is CASMKGAQGELFF. The chain joins TRBV7-9 to TRBJ2-2; the match to TRBD1 covers 7 bases. Germline-derived CDR1 and CDR2 are SEHNR and FQNEAQ (reference sequence). Trimming removed 7 bases from V and 8 bases from J; junction bases left unmatched: 7. The CDR3 runs 13 residues.

CDR3 nucleotides: TGTGCCAGCAGGTTAGGATTTGTGGGCAAAAATTCACCCCTCCACTTT. This sequence encodes CASRLGFVGKNSPLHF. This chain links TRBV2 with TRBJ1-6; D call uncertain. Trimming took 6 bases from V and 7 from J, leaving 19 bases between them. The CDR3 spans 16 residues. The germline V gene has CDR1 SNHLY and CDR2 FYNNEI.

On this clonotype: At one end the junction does not follow the germline gene, possibly because of a read error. This chain connects TRBV5-6 to TRBJ2-3, with 9 bases fitting TRBD1. The CDR3 consists of 16 residues. Germline V lookup: CDR1 SGHDT, CDR2 YYEEEE. This CDR3 reads CANRRGTGRSTHTQYF. CDR3 coding DNA: TGTGCCAACAGGCGCGGGACAGGGCGTAGCACACATACGCAGTATTTT. The complete variable domain, with remaining parts taken from reference TRBV5-6 and TRBJ2-3, reads DAGVTQSPTHLIKTRGQQVTLRCSPKSGHDTVSWYQQALGQGPQFIFQYYEEEERQRGNFPDRFSGHQFPNYSSELNVNALLLGDSALYLCANRRGTGRSTHTQYFGPGTRLTVL.

V usage is TRBV7-2 and J usage is TRBJ2-7, with TRBD2 as a possible D gene (6 bases). Trimming stripped 5 bases from V and 4 bases from J, with 21 bases between. The CDR3 spans 16 residues. In germline, CDR1 is SGHTA, CDR2 FQGNSA. The CDR3 DNA is TGTGCCAGCAGCACGCTCCCGGAGGGGTTGGTATACGAGCAGTACTTC. It codes for CASSTLPEGLVYEQYF.

In this sample, this clonotype turned up many times. The chain has TRBV30 and TRBJ1-3; no definite D call. V was pared by 0 bases and J by 2 bases, with 11 bases between. The CDR3 totals 15 residues. The V gene's germline CDR1 is GTSNPN and CDR2 SVGIG (reference sequence). The CDR3 sequence is CAWSVVRATGNTIYF. In DNA form, the CDR3 reads TGTGCCTGGAGTGTAGTTCGGGCCACTGGAAACACCATATATTTT. Together with reference TRBV30 and TRBJ1-3, the CDR3 gives the full variable domain: SQTIHQWPATLVQPVGSPLSLECTVEGTSNPNLYWYRQAAGRGLQLLFYSVGIGQISSEVPQNLSASRPQDRQFILSSKKLLLSDSGFYLCAWSVVRATGNTIYFGEGSWLTVV.

Note on this clonotype: One base away lies a much larger clone, so this may be a sequencing read error. This rearrangement joins TRBV7-9 to TRBJ1-5; 7 bases are a match to TRBD1. There are 13 residues in the CDR3. Germline V lookup: CDR1 SEHNR, CDR2 FQNEAQ (reference sequence). The DNA for the CDR3 is TGTGCCGGCAGCTTAGTAGGGGGCGAGACCCATCATTTT. Protein product: CAGSLVGGETHHF.

The V call is TRBV20-1, the J call TRBJ2-3; the D gene is possibly TRBD2 (6 bases). CDR1 is DFQATT and CDR2 is SNEGSKA in the germline V gene (reference sequence). CDR3 size: 14 residues. With 3 bases removed from V and 5 bases from J, the gap between germline ends came to 15 bases. CDR3 DNA: TGCAGTGCTAGGTCCGGGAGTCGGAGAGATACGCAGTATTTT. It codes for CSARSGSRRDTQYF.

Worth noting for this clonotype: At one end, the junction sequence differs from germline, possibly due to a read error. The V gene is TRBV6-6, the J gene TRBJ2-6; TRBD2 might be the D (6 bases). Germline-derived CDR1 and CDR2 are MNHNY and SVGAGI (reference sequence). The CDR3 spans 18 residues. The CDR3 protein is CASSYSTGVSSGANALTF. The CDR3 DNA is TGTGCCAGCAGTTACTCGACGGGGGTTAGCTCTGGTGCCAACGCCCTGACTTTC.

In the case of this clonotype: Being one base from a much bigger clone, this may be a read error. This rearrangement joins TRBV6-5 to TRBJ1-2, with 7 positions matching TRBD1. The germline V gene has CDR1 MNHEY and CDR2 SVGAGI. The CDR3 is made up of 15 amino acids. The trim removed 0 bases at V and 9 bases at J, leaving 10 bases unmatched. CDR3 sequence: CASSYSTGTVGCYTF. The CDR3 coding sequence is TGTGCCAGCAGTTACTCGACCGGGACAGTCGGCTGCTACACCTTC.

This chain connects TRBV11-3 to TRBJ1-3; TRBD1 might be the D (5 bases). Trimming shortened V by 4 bases and J by 9 bases, and 10 bases separated the two germline ends. This CDR3 spans 12 amino acids. Looked up from germline, CDR1 is SGHNT and CDR2 is YENEEA. CDR3: CASSSGRGTIYF. As DNA, the CDR3 is TGTGCCAGCAGCTCGGGTAGGGGCACCATATATTTT.

Worth noting for this clonotype: A single base is all that separates this from a far larger clone, so a read error is likely. The chain employs TRBV6-2 or TRBV6-3 and TRBJ1-2; D ambiguous. The CDR3 runs to 14 residues. The V end was cut by 5 bases, the J end by 4 bases, with 14 bases between. Germline assignment: CDR1 MNHEY and CDR2 SVGEGT. Here the CDR3 DNA reads TGTGCCAGCAGTATCGGGGATCGGTGCTATGGCTACACCTTC. Its protein product is CASSIGDRCYGYTF.

There are many counts of this clonotype. V is TRBV7-3 and J is TRBJ2-6; possibly TRBD1 for D (6 bases). The CDR3 loop spans 17 amino acids. Trimming took 5 bases from V and 0 from J, leaving 14 bases between them. From germline, CDR1 is SGHTA and CDR2 FQGTGA. The CDR3 bases are TGTGCCAGCAGCGAGACAGGTCCGAGCTCTGGGGCCAACGTCCTGACTTTC. Residues: CASSETGPSSGANVLTF.

J is TRBJ1-5 and V is TRBV11-1, with D unresolved. Germline CDR1 reads SGHAT; CDR2 reads FQDESV (reference sequence). Trimming shortened V by 1 base and J by 9 bases, and 16 bases separated the two germline ends. There are 15 residues in the CDR3. CDR3: CASSLEGGTVGPQHF. CDR3 bases: TGTGCCAGCAGCTTAGAAGGTGGCACGGTGGGGCCCCAGCATTTT.

This clonotype was recorded once. The chain links TRBV5-1 to TRBJ2-3; possibly TRBD1 for D (6 bases). CDR1 SGHRS and CDR2 YFSETQ come from the germline V gene. The CDR3 sequence is 15 residues long. V lost 5 bases and J 0 bases, leaving 13 bases between the germline ends. The CDR3 reads CASRATGLSTDTQYF. The CDR3 DNA reads TGCGCCAGCAGAGCGACAGGATTGAGCACAGATACGCAGTATTTT.

This rearrangement joins TRBV11-2 to TRBJ2-1; possible D gene TRBD1, 5 bases. The CDR3 totals 13 residues. V was shortened by 4 bases and J by 6 bases, with 10 bases between the two germline ends. Germline CDR1 reads SGHAT; CDR2 reads FQNNGV. The CDR3 loop reads CASSSWGSNEQFF. The CDR3 DNA reads as TGTGCCAGCAGCTCCTGGGGCTCCAATGAGCAGTTCTTC.

This clonotype was observed a single time. One junction end does not reproduce the germline sequence, and a read error may be involved. The V gene is TRBV5-6, the J gene TRBJ1-2; no firm D call. From germline, CDR1 is SGHDT and CDR2 YYEEEE. The CDR3 sequence is 14 residues long. CDR3 nucleotide sequence: TGTGCCAGCAGATGGTGGCAGGTCAAATATGGCTACACATTC. Residues: CASRWWQVKYGYTF.